The source of this TCR beta chain is a study of T cell repertoires in cytomegalovirus infection (dated by TCRdb to the late 2010s). With regard to the full study: Donor HLA type was relevant to the analysis, as public TCR beta signatures indicated carriage of CMV infection together with the matching HLA type.

As concerns this clonotype: Its antigen is still unknown. Base qualities are missing; no much larger clone stands one base away.

The paper as a whole reports these results and caveats: Cumulative frequency of public TCR beta family members discriminated carriers of CMV infection plus the relevant HLA type in this cohort and an independent approximately 360-donor cohort. The ex vivo response was dominated by HLA-C-restricted CMV-specific TCR beta clonotypes, and the single most frequent clonotype in two of eight donors was supplied by these HLA-C-restricted clonotypes.

According to the germline V gene, CDR1 reads SNHLY and CDR2 reads FYNNEI. There are 15 amino acids in the CDR3, from cysteine to phenylalanine inclusive. Just CDR3 DNA is preserved here, 45 bases in frame from base 1. The junction shows trimming of 3 bases on V and 2 bases on J, plus 11 bases between the germline ends. For sequencing, an Illumina HiSeq 1500 was employed. TCRdb applied fastp at Q25 and MiXCR to the public reads, then kept only in-frame beta chains. Every entry covers one CDR3 protein and lists the most common genes and DNA from its rows. The sample table shows 170,000 or so distinct CDR3 sequences, and approximately 14% are seen once. The ten largest make up over 20% of the sample.

This TCR came from a human donor in good health (CMV status not recorded). Some clones in this sample may be carry-over from other donors' samples. The material sequenced was PBMCs. The V gene is TRBV2 and the J gene is TRBJ1-5; the D gene is perhaps TRBD1, from 6 matching bases. The CDR3: CASSDTGLGNQPQHF. The nucleotide sequence reads TGTGCCAGCAGTGATACAGGGTTGGGCAATCAGCCCCAGCATTTT.